This record covers a single T cell receptor (beta chain). The sample is drawn from a study of shared clonotypes between healthy human individuals. Profiled with immunoSEQ multiplex PCR; TCRdb holds only in-frame clones, not every one. The sample includes under 750,000 clones, around 70% seen only once; the top ten take less than 2%. The V and J ends lost 10 bases and 3 bases respectively, with 15 bases between them. The CDR3 loop spans 14 amino acids. CDR1 and CDR2 from the germline V gene are MNHNS and SASEGT. The rearrangement uses TRBV6-1 and TRBJ1-4; the D gene is possibly TRBD1 (5 bases). Sequencing input: memory CD4+ T cells sorted from blood. As to subset: CD45RA-negative fraction. This clonotype originated in a woman aged 25 to 39 in good health. The CDR3 nucleotides are TGTGCCATTCGTATGGGGGTGGCTAATGAAAAACTGTTTTTT. Translated: CAIRMGVANEKLFF.